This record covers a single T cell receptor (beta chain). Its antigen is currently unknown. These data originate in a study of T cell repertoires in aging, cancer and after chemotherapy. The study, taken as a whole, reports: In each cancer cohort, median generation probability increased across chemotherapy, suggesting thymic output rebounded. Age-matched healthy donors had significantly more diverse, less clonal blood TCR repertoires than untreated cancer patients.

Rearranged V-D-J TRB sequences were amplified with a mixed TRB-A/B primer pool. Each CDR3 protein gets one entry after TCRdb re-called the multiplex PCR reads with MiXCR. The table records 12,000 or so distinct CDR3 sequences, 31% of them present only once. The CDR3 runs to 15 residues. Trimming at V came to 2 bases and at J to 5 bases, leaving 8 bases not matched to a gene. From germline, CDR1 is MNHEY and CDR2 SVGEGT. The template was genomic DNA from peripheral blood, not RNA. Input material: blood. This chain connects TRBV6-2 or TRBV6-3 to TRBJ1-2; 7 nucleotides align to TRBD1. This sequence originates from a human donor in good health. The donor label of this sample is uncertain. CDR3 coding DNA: TGTGCCAGCAGTTACCCGGGGACAGCCCTTTATGGCTACACCTTC. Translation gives CASSYPGTALYGYTF.